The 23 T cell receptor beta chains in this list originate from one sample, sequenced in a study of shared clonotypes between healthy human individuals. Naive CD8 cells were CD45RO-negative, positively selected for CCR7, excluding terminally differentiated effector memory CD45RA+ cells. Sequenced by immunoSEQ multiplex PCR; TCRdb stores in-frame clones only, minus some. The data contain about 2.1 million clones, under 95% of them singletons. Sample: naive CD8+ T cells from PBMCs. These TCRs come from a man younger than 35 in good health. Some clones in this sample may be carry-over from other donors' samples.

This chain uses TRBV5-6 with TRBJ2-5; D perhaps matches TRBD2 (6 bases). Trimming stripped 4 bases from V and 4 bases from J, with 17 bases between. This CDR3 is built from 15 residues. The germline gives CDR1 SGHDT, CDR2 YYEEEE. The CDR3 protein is CASSPGWGERETQYF. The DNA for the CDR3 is TGTGCCAGCAGCCCTGGGTGGGGGGAACGAGAGACCCAGTACTTC.

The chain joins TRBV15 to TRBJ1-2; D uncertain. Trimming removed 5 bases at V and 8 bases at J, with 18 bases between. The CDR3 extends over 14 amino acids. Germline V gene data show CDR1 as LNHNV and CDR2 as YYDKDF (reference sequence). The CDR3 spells CATSRGEFSMGYTF. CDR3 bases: TGTGCCACCAGCCGTGGGGAATTCTCTATGGGCTACACCTTC.

The CDR3 here is CASSLLLAGDEQYF. For the CDR3, the DNA is TGCGCCAGCAGCCTCCTGCTAGCGGGAGACGAGCAGTACTTC. The rearrangement uses TRBV4-1 and TRBJ2-7, with 10 bases that match TRBD2. V trimming: 4 bases; J trimming: 5 bases; junction bases outside the gene matches: 5. Germline CDR1 reads MGHRA; CDR2 reads YSYEKL. The CDR3 has 14 residues.

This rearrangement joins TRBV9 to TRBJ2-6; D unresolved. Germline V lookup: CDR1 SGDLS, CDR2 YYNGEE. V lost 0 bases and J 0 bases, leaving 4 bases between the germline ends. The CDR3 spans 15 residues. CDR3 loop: CASSVAISGANVLTF. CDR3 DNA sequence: TGTGCCAGCAGCGTAGCGATCTCTGGGGCCAACGTCCTGACTTTC.

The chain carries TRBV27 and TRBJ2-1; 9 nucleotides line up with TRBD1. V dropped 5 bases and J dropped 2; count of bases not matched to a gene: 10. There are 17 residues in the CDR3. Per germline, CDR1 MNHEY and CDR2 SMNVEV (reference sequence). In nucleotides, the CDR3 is TGTGCCAGCAGTCTGGGATCTGGGACAGGGACCTACAATGAGCAGTTCTTC. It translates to CASSLGSGTGTYNEQFF.

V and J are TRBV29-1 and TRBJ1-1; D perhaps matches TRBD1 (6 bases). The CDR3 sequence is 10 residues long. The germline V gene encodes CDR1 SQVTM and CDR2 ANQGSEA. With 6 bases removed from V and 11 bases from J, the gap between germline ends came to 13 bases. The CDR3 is CSVLGGDAFF. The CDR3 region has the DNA TGCAGCGTCCTAGGGGGGGACGCTTTCTTT.

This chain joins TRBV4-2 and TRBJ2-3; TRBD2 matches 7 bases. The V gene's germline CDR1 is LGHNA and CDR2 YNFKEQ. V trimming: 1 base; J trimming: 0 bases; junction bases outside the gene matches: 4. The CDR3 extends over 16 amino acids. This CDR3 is CASSQALAASTDTQYF. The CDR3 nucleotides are TGTGCCAGCAGCCAAGCCCTAGCGGCTAGCACAGATACGCAGTATTTT.

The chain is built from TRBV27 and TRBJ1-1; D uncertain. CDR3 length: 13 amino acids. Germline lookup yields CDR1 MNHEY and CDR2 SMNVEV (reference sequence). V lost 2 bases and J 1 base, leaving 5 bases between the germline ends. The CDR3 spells CASSLERNTEAFF. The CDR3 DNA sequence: TGTGCCAGCAGTTTAGAGCGGAACACTGAAGCTTTCTTT.

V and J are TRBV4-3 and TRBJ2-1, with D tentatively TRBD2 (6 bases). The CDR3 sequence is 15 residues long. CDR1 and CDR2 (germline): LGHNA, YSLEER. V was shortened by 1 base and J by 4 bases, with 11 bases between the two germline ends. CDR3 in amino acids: CASSQAASVYNEQFF. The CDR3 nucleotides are TGCGCCAGCAGCCAAGCGGCTAGCGTTTACAATGAGCAGTTCTTC.

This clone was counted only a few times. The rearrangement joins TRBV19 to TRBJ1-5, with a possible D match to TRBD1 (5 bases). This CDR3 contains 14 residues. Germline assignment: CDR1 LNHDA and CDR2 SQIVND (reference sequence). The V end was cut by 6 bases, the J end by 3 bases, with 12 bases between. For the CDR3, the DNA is TGTGCCAGTAGAATCATAGGACACAATCAGCCCCAGCATTTT. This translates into CASRIIGHNQPQHF. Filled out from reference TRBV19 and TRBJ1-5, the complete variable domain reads DGGITQSPKYLFRKEGQNVTLSCEQNLNHDAMYWYRQDPGQGLRLIYYSQIVNDFQKGDIAEGYSVSREKKESFPLTVTSAQKNPTAFYLCASRIIGHNQPQHFGDGTRLSIL.

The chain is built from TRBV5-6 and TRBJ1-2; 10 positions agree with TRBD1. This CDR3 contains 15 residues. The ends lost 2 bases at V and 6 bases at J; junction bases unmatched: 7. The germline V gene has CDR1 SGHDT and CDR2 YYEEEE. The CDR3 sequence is CASSLKGTGADGYTF. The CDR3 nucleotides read TGTGCCAGCAGCTTAAAAGGGACAGGGGCCGATGGCTACACCTTC.

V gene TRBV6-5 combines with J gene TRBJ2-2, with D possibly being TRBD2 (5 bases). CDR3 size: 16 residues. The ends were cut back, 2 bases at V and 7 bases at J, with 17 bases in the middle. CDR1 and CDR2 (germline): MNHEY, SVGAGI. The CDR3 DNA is TGTGCCAGCAGTTACGCCAGGAGCGGCGGTCACGGGGAGCTGTTTTTT. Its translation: CASSYARSGGHGELFF.

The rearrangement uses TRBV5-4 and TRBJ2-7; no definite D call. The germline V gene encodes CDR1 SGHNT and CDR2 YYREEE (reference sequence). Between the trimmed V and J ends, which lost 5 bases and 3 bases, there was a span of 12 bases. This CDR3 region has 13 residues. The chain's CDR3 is CASRPAESYEQYF. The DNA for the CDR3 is TGTGCCAGCAGACCTGCCGAGAGCTACGAGCAGTACTTC.

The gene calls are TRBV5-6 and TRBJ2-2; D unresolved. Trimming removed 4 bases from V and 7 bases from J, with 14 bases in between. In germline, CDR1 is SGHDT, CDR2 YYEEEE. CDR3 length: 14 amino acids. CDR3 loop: CASSTVFIGGELFF. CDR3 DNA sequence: TGTGCCAGCAGCACCGTTTTTATAGGCGGGGAGCTGTTTTTT.

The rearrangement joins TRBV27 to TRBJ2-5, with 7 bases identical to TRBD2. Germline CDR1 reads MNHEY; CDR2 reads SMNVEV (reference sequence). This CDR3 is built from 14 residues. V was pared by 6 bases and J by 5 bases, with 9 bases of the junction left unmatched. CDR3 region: CASRPAWGGETQYF. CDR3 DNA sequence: TGTGCCAGCAGACCTGCGTGGGGGGGTGAGACCCAGTACTTC.

In DNA, the CDR3 is TGTGCCAGCAGCGTAGTAGCCAAAGAGGGTGAAAAACTGTTTTTT. It is translated as CASSVVAKEGEKLFF. The chain is built from TRBV9 and TRBJ1-4; the D is unclear. The CDR3 is 15 amino acids. V gave up 0 bases and J gave up 7 bases, with 13 bases separating them. Germline CDR1 is SGDLS and CDR2 is YYNGEE.

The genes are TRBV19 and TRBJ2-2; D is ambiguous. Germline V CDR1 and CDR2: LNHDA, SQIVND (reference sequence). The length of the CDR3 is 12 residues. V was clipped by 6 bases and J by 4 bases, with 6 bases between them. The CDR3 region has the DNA TGTGCCAGTAGCCCCGCCACCGGGGAGCTGTTTTTT. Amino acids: CASSPATGELFF.

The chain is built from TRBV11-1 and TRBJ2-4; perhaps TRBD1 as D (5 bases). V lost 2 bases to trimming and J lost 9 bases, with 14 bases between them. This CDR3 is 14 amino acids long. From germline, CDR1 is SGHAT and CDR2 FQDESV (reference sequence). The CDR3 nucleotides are TGTGCCAGCAGCTTAAGGGGATCCCCGGGCATTCAGTACTTC. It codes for CASSLRGSPGIQYF.

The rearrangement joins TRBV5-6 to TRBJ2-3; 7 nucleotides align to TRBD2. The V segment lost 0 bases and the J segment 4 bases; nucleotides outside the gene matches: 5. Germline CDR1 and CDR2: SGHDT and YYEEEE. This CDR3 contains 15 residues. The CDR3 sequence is CASSLGGRGADTQYF. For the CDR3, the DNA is TGTGCCAGCAGCTTGGGAGGGAGGGGAGCAGATACGCAGTATTTT.

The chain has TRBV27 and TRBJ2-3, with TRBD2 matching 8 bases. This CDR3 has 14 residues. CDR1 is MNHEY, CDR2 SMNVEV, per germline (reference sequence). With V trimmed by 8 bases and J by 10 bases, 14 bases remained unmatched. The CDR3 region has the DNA TGTGCCAGCTCGGGACACACGCCGGGGGGGGCGCAGTATTTT. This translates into CASSGHTPGGAQYF.

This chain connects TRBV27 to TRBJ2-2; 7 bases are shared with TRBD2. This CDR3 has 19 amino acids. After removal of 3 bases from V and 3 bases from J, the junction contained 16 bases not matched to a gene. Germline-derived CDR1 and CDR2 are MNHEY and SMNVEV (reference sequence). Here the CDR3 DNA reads TGTGCCAGCAGTTTCTTGGCTAGCGGTCCCCCCACTTACACCGGGGAGCTGTTTTTT. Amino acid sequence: CASSFLASGPPTYTGELFF.

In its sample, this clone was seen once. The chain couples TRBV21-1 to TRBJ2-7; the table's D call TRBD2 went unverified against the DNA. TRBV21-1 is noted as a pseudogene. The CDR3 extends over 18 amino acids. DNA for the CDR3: TGTGCCAGCAGCATCTTATTGTCTAGAGTGCGACCTGTCTACGAGCAGTACTTC. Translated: CASSILLSRVRPVYEQYF.

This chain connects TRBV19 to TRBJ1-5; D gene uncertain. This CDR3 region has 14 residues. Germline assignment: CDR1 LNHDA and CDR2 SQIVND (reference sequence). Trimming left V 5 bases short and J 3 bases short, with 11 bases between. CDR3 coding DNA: TGTGCCAGTAGTTATCGGGTGATCAATCAGCCCCAGCATTTT. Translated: CASSYRVINQPQHF.